This record looks at one T cell receptor beta chain sequence and its context. This clone appeared a few times. Its cognate antigen has yet to be identified. No much larger clone exists at a distance of one base, and base qualities are not known. This sample is part of a study of technical replicates of blood from a handful of donors (dated 2017 in TCRdb). Library construction relied on the immunoSEQ multiplex PCR assay. TCRdb re-hosts the immuneACCESS table, in-frame sequences only. Its copies lack some clones; in the studies checked, an unresolved V gene accounts for under half of them, and the cause for the rest is not known. The sample contains tens of thousands of clones, about 91% of them found a single time. The ten largest make up 0.25% to 0.35% of the sample. CDR1 and CDR2 were assigned from the germline V gene as SQVTM and ANQGSEA. Counted from cysteine to phenylalanine, this CDR3 has 15 amino acids. Just CDR3 DNA is preserved here, 45 bases in frame from base 1. Between the V and J ends, shortened by 1 base and 0 bases respectively, the junction contains 12 bases.

The source of this sequence is a human donor in good health. The V gene is TRBV29-1 and the J gene is TRBJ1-1, with the D segment identity uncertain. Sequenced sample: T cells isolated from PBMCs. The DNA reads as follows: TGCAGCGTTGAAGTCCCTAGCAAGATGAACACTGAAGCTTTCTTT. The resulting protein is CSVEVPSKMNTEAFF.